This section outlines one T cell receptor beta chain sequence together with its context. Here immunoSEQ multiplex PCR was the method, and the copy in TCRdb shows in-frame clones only, minus some. The data show around 130,000 clones, with roughly four fifths seen just once and 9.5% to 13% held by the top ten. The data were obtained in a study of blood T cell repertoires in COVID-19. The overall study: Samples of COVID-19 (acute and convalescent) were obtained from the United States, Italy and Spain.

The germline V gene encodes CDR1 SGHDT and CDR2 YYEEEE. CDR3 length equals 17 residues. V was trimmed by 3 bases and J by 0 bases, leaving 16 bases between them. The V call is TRBV5-6, the J call TRBJ1-5; D is possibly TRBD1 (6 bases). This sequence originates from a human donor in a cohort sampled during active COVID-19. The sequenced sample consisted of peripheral blood. The CDR3 DNA reads as TGTGCCAGCAGCTCATATTACAGGGAATATAGCAATCAGCCCCAGCATTTT. Amino acid sequence: CASSSYYREYSNQPQHF.